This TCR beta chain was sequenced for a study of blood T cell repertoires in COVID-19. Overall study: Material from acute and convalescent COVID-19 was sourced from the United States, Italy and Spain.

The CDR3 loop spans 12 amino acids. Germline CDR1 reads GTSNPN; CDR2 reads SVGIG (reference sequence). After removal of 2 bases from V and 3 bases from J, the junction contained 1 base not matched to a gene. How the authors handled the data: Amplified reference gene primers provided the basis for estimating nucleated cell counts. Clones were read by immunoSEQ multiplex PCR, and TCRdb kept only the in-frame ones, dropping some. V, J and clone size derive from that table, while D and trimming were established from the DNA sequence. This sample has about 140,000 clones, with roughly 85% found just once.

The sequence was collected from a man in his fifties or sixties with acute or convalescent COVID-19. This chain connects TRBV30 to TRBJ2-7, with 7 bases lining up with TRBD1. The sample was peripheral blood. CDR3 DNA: TGTGCCTGGAGTCGACAGGGCTACGAGCAGTACTTC. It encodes CAWSRQGYEQYF.